This T cell receptor (beta chain) came from a study of blood T cell repertoires in COVID-19. Germline V gene data show CDR1 as MNHEY and CDR2 as SMNVEV (reference sequence). With 5 bases clipped from V and 7 bases from J, the junction kept 34 bases outside the gene matches. The CDR3 is made up of 23 amino acids. Authors' analysis steps: Amplified reference gene primers provided the basis for estimating nucleated cell counts. Repertoires were generated with immunoSEQ multiplex PCR, while TCRdb's copy carries only in-frame clones and drops some. V and J calls and clone size are as listed in that table; D and trimming were resolved from the DNA. This table holds approximately 130,000 clones, around 77% found once.

This chain connects TRBV27 to TRBJ2-7; 11 bases line up with TRBD2. This TCR was recovered from a human donor in a cohort sampled during active COVID-19. The sample was peripheral blood. The CDR3 reads CASSPRQGFPPLAGGPRTSEQYF. The CDR3 bases are TGTGCCAGCAGTCCCCGACAGGGTTTCCCTCCCTTAGCGGGGGGGCCCCGCACTTCAGAGCAGTACTTC.